The next 18 T cell receptor beta chains were all read from a single sample in a study of T cell changes during pregnancy in multiple sclerosis. TCRdb's table, derived via immunoSEQ multiplex PCR, lists solely in-frame clones and lacks some. Found here are approximately 60,000 clones, around 92% of them singletons; the top ten hold around 2.5%. This specimen was peripheral blood, taken in the second trimester of pregnancy. These receptors were taken from a female donor in good health, enrolled as a control in a pregnancy study.

The chain uses TRBV25-1 and TRBJ1-1; D gene uncertain. With 3 bases removed from V and 7 bases from J, the gap between germline ends came to 9 bases. This CDR3 is 12 amino acids long. Germline lookup yields CDR1 MGHDK and CDR2 SYGVNS. The CDR3 DNA reads TGTGCCAGCAGTGATGGGCCCTTTGAAGCTTTCTTT. It yields the protein CASSDGPFEAFF. Complete variable domain (other parts from reference TRBV25-1 and TRBJ1-1): EADIYQTPRYLVIGTGKKITLECSQTMGHDKMYWYQQDPGMELHLIHYSYGVNSTEKGDLSSESTVSRIRTEHFPLTLESARPSHTSQYLCASSDGPFEAFFGQGTRLTVV.

The chain combines TRBV19 with TRBJ1-4, with TRBD1 identical over 7 bases. The V and J ends lost 2 bases and 2 bases, in that order; junction bases with no gene match: 5. Per the germline V gene, CDR1 is LNHDA and CDR2 is SQIVND (reference sequence). This CDR3 comprises 16 residues. The CDR3 DNA is TGTGCCAGTAGTATACCCTGGGACAGTACTAATGAAAAACTGTTTTTT. Residues: CASSIPWDSTNEKLFF.

The chain employs TRBV6-5 and TRBJ2-1; the match to TRBD2 covers 8 bases. Germline assignment: CDR1 MNHEY and CDR2 SVGAGI. V dropped 0 bases and J dropped 5; count of bases not matched to a gene: 6. The CDR3 has 16 amino acids. The CDR3 nucleotides read TGTGCCAGCAGTTACTCGACGGCGGGAGGACACAATGAGCAGTTCTTC. Translation: CASSYSTAGGHNEQFF.

The rearrangement joins TRBV21-1 to TRBJ2-4; the D segment call TRBD2 is taken from the table without a DNA check. TRBV21-1 is a listed pseudogene. This CDR3 spans 12 amino acids. The CDR3 coding sequence is TGTGCCAGCAGCCCCCGGGGGGAGCGGGAGCACTTC. This sequence encodes CASSPRGEREHF.

This clone was seen a single time. The V and J genes are TRBV7-2 and TRBJ2-3; D may be TRBD1 (5 bases). V lost 3 bases and J 5 bases, leaving 18 bases between the germline ends. Germline CDR1 is SGHTA and CDR2 is FQGNSA. This CDR3 contains 16 residues. This CDR3 is CASSLRMDTSVDTQYF. Here the CDR3 DNA reads TGTGCCAGCAGCTTGCGGATGGACACGTCGGTAGATACGCAGTATTTT.

The chain combines TRBV18 with TRBJ2-3; TRBD2 aligns across 10 bases. The CDR3 runs 14 residues. V was clipped by 8 bases and J by 6 bases; unmatched bases: 8. The V gene's germline CDR1 is KGHSH and CDR2 LQKENI. The CDR3 bases are TGTGCCAGCGCCGGGACTAGCGAGTCGGATACGCAGTATTTT. Encoded protein: CASAGTSESDTQYF. Drawing the rest from reference TRBV18 and TRBJ2-3, the complete variable domain is NAGVMQNPRHLVRRRGQEARLRCSPMKGHSHVYWYRQLPEEGLKFMVYLQKENIIDESGMPKERFSAEFPKEGPSILRIQQVVRGDSAAYFCASAGTSESDTQYFGPGTRLTVL.

V usage is TRBV5-1 and J usage is TRBJ2-3; D is ambiguous. The CDR3 extends over 12 amino acids. Trimming stripped 1 base from V and 4 bases from J, with 4 bases between. CDR1 SGHRS and CDR2 YFSETQ come from the germline V gene. CDR3 nucleotides: TGCGCCAGCAGCTTGCCCGCAGATACGCAGTATTTT. It yields the protein CASSLPADTQYF.

A few counts support this clone. Here the CDR3 reads CASSPNRRGDQPQHF. CDR3 coding DNA: TGTGCCAGCTCACCGAACCGGAGGGGCGATCAGCCCCAGCATTTT. V gene TRBV18 combines with J gene TRBJ1-5; tentative D call: TRBD1 (5 bases). V was clipped by 3 bases and J by 5 bases, with 14 bases between them. The germline V gene has CDR1 KGHSH and CDR2 LQKENI. This CDR3 is 15 amino acids long. The full variable domain, in which reference TRBV18 and TRBJ1-5 provide the parts outside the CDR3, is NAGVMQNPRHLVRRRGQEARLRCSPMKGHSHVYWYRQLPEEGLKFMVYLQKENIIDESGMPKERFSAEFPKEGPSILRIQQVVRGDSAAYFCASSPNRRGDQPQHFGDGTRLSIL.

The rearrangement joins TRBV19 to TRBJ2-7; possibly TRBD1 for D (5 bases). Between the trimmed V and J ends, which lost 10 bases and 6 bases, there was a span of 16 bases. The CDR3 covers 12 residues. In germline, CDR1 is LNHDA, CDR2 SQIVND (reference sequence). CDR3 coding DNA: TGTGCCACCTCCCCAGGGTCGGGCGAGCAGTACTTC. This encodes CATSPGSGEQYF.

V is TRBV28 and J is TRBJ2-3; 11 nucleotides align to TRBD1. The V segment lost 5 bases and the J segment 4 bases; nucleotides outside the gene matches: 8. CDR1 is MDHEN and CDR2 is SYDVKM in the germline V gene. This CDR3 has 16 residues. CDR3 in DNA: TGTGCCAGCAGTCCCCTACCGGGACAGGGGGCAGATACGCAGTATTTT. This sequence encodes CASSPLPGQGADTQYF.

This clone appeared a single time. The rearrangement links TRBV7-3 to TRBJ2-1, with a possible D match to TRBD2 (6 bases). This CDR3 spans 17 amino acids. CDR1 SGHTA and CDR2 FQGTGA come from the germline V gene. The V end was cut by 3 bases, the J end by 2 bases, with 17 bases between. The CDR3 nucleotides read TGTGCCAGCAGCTTTCCCTGGGTAGCGGAAACCTACAATGAGCAGTTCTTC. Residues: CASSFPWVAETYNEQFF. Full variable domain (rest looked up from reference TRBV7-3 and TRBJ2-1): GAGVSQTPSNKVTEKGKYVELRCDPISGHTALYWYRQSLGQGPEFLIYFQGTGAADDSGLPNDRFFAVRPEGSVSTLKIQRTERGDSAVYLCASSFPWVAETYNEQFFGPGTRLTVL.

This clone was counted a single time. This chain connects TRBV28 to TRBJ2-7; maybe TRBD1 (5 bases). Trimming removed 10 bases from V and 4 bases from J, with 20 bases in between. The CDR3 extends over 14 amino acids. Germline lookup yields CDR1 MDHEN and CDR2 SYDVKM. CDR3 sequence (DNA): TGTGCCACACGGGTATGGGGCTATACTTACGAGCAGTACTTC. Its translation: CATRVWGYTYEQYF.

The count of this clone is one. This chain connects TRBV18 to TRBJ2-7; 10 bases align to TRBD2. The V gene's germline CDR1 is KGHSH and CDR2 LQKENI. V lost 3 bases, J lost 7 bases, and 9 bases stayed unmatched. The CDR3 covers 15 residues. This chain's CDR3 is CASSPPGTSVGEQYF. CDR3 DNA sequence: TGTGCCAGCTCACCCCCCGGGACTAGCGTGGGGGAGCAGTACTTC.

The J gene is TRBJ2-7, the V gene TRBV28; 10 bases agree with TRBD1. The V segment lost 6 bases and the J segment 3 bases; nucleotides outside the gene matches: 5. Germline V CDR1 and CDR2: MDHEN, SYDVKM. CDR3 size: 14 residues. The CDR3 here is CASREGQGFYEQYF. As DNA, the CDR3 is TGTGCCAGCAGGGAGGGACAGGGGTTCTACGAGCAGTACTTC. Variable domain in full (rest from reference TRBV28 and TRBJ2-7): DVKVTQSSRYLVKRTGEKVFLECVQDMDHENMFWYRQDPGLGLRLIYFSYDVKMKEKGDIPEGYSVSREKKERFSLILESASTNQTSMYLCASREGQGFYEQYFGPGTRLTVT.

The genes are TRBV27 and TRBJ1-5; D ambiguous. This CDR3 has 13 amino acids. Germline CDR1 and CDR2: MNHEY and SMNVEV (reference sequence). V lost 5 bases and J lost 2, with 7 bases in between. The CDR3 here is CASSDNGNQPQHF. The CDR3 region has the DNA TGTGCCAGCAGTGACAATGGCAATCAGCCCCAGCATTTT.

DNA of the CDR3: TGTGCCAGCAGTGGGTCTCCAGGGGGAAACATTCAGTACTTC. The encoded protein is CASSGSPGGNIQYF. The genes are TRBV2 and TRBJ2-4, with 7 bases lining up with TRBD1. The ends lost 4 bases at V and 6 bases at J; junction bases unmatched: 6. This CDR3 region has 14 residues. The germline V gene has CDR1 SNHLY and CDR2 FYNNEI.

The chain carries TRBV7-9 and TRBJ2-5; D is possibly TRBD2 (5 bases). Trimming cost V 5 bases and J 5 bases, with 15 bases left between them. The CDR3 totals 14 residues. Germline CDR1 and CDR2: SEHNR and FQNEAQ (reference sequence). This chain's CDR3 is CASSGSGPRETQYF. The CDR3 DNA follows: TGTGCCAGCAGCGGCAGCGGCCCTAGGGAGACCCAGTACTTC.

The V call is TRBV28, the J call TRBJ1-1; D is perhaps TRBD1 (6 bases). V gave up 6 bases and J gave up 6 bases, with 23 bases separating them. The CDR3 totals 16 residues. Germline V gene sequence: CDR1 MDHEN, CDR2 SYDVKM. The CDR3 spells CASSPSGVIRGPEAFF. CDR3 DNA sequence: TGTGCCAGCAGCCCCTCAGGGGTAATAAGGGGCCCTGAAGCTTTCTTT.